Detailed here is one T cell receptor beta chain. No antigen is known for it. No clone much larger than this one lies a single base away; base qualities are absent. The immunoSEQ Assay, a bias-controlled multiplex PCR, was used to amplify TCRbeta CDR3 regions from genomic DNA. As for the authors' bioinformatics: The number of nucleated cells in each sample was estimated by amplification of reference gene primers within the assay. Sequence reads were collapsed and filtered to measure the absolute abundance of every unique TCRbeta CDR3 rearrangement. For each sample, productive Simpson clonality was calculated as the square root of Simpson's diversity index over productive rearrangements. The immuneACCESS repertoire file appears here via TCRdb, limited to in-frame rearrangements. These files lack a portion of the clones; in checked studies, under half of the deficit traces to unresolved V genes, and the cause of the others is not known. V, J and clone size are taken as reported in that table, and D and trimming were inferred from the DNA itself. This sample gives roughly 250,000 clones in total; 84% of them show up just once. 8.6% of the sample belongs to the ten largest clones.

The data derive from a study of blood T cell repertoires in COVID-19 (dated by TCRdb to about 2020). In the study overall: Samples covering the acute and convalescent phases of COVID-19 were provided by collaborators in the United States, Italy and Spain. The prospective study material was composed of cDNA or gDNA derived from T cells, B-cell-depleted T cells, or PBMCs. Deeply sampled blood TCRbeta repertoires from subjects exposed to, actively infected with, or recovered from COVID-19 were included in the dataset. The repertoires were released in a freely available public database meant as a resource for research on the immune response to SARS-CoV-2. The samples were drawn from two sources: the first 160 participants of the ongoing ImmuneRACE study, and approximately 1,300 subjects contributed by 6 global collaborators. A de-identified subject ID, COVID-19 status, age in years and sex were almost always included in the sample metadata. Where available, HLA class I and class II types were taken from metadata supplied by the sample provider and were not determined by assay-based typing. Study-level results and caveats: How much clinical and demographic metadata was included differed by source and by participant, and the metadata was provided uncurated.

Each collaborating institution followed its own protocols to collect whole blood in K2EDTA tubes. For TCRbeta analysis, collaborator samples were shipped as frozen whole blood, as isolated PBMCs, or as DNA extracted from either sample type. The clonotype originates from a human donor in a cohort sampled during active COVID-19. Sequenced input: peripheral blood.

The nucleotides are TGTGCCAGTAGCTCCCGGGGTGGCTACACCTTC. Its coded protein is CASSSRGGYTF. The sequence joins TRBV19 to TRBJ1-2; no D gene can be assigned with confidence. CDR1 and CDR2 are read off the germline V gene (reference sequence) as LNHDA and SQIVND. The CDR3, cysteine through phenylalanine, is 11 amino acids long. Only CDR3 DNA is held: 33 bases, read in frame from base 1. Trimming removed 6 bases from V and 7 bases from J, leaving 9 bases between the germline ends.